These 22 T cell receptor beta chains share one sample of origin, sequenced in a study of T cells in Graves' hyperthyroidism and ophthalmopathy. It was RNA transcripts that yielded the amplified TCR beta CDR3 regions. An initial round of RT-PCR targeting the TCR CDR3 relied on the HTBI primer set. TCRdb ran MiXCR on the multiplex PCR reads and lists one entry per CDR3 protein. The repertoire holds roughly 800,000 distinct CDR3 sequences, with 38% as singletons. Sequencing was done on a sample of blood. These receptors came from a man aged 18 to 29 with Graves' hyperthyroidism.

This clonotype was counted many times. CDR3 sequence reads: CASSIPGQGAETQYF. CDR3 in DNA: TGTGCCAGCAGCATTCCGGGACAGGGGGCAGAGACCCAGTACTTC. The J gene is TRBJ2-5, the V gene TRBV7-9; 12 nucleotides align to TRBD1. This CDR3 is built from 15 residues. The junction had 5 bases not matched to a gene; V was cut back by 5 bases and J by 4 bases. Germline assignment: CDR1 SEHNR and CDR2 FQNEAQ (reference sequence). The full variable domain, in which reference TRBV7-9 and TRBJ2-5 provide the parts outside the CDR3, is DTGVSQNPRHKITKRGQNVTFRCDPISEHNRLYWYRQTLGQGPEFLTYFQNEAQLEKSRLLSDRFSAERPKGSFSTLEIQRTEQGDSAMYLCASSIPGQGAETQYFGPGTRLLVL.

Turning to this clonotype: The junction departs from the called germline gene at one end, perhaps through a read error. This chain links TRBV20-1 with TRBJ1-3; 7 nucleotides align to TRBD1. The CDR3 is 15 residues long. CDR1 and CDR2 from the germline V gene are DFQATT and SNEGSKA (reference sequence). The chain's CDR3 is CSARDRVRSGNTIYF. Here the CDR3 DNA reads TGCAGTGCGAGAGACAGGGTGAGGTCTGGAAACACCATATATTTT.

The chain links TRBV7-9 to TRBJ2-5; 10 bases are shared with TRBD2. Trimming took 4 bases from V and 4 from J; bases not matched to a gene: 6. Germline assignment: CDR1 SEHNR and CDR2 FQNEAQ (reference sequence). This CDR3 spans 15 amino acids. CDR3: CASSSGTSVRETQYF. CDR3 sequence (DNA): TGTGCCAGCAGCTCCGGGACTAGCGTGAGAGAGACCCAGTACTTC.

J is TRBJ1-2 and V is TRBV5-5; 8 bases agree with TRBD1. CDR1 SGHKS and CDR2 YYEKEE come from the germline V gene (reference sequence). V lost 1 base to trimming and J lost 10 bases; unmatched junction nucleotides: 9. The CDR3 spans 14 residues. The CDR3 DNA follows: TGTGCCAGCAGCTTGTGGGGGACAGGAGACCTCTACACCTTC. Translating gives CASSLWGTGDLYTF.

Details on this clonotype: The CDR3 does not close with the conserved phenylalanine or tryptophan, likely indicating a read error. The genes are TRBV7-2 and TRBJ1-1, with D unresolved. The CDR3 has 17 amino acids. Trimming took off 5 bases at V and 0 bases at J, with 19 bases between the two ends. CDR1 and CDR2 from the germline V gene are SGHTA and FQGNSA. The CDR3 nucleotides are TGTGCCAGCAGCCAAGGCCCGATGGGAGCAATGAACACTGAAGCTTTCCTT. Its protein product is CASSQGPMGAMNTEAFL.

This clonotype appeared once. The gene calls are TRBV12-3 or TRBV12-4 and TRBJ1-4, with D hard to call. CDR3 length: 13 amino acids. The ends were cut back, 6 bases at V and 5 bases at J, with 10 bases in the middle. CDR3 amino acids: CASRVGGNEKLFF. The CDR3 bases are TGTGCCAGCAGAGTGGGTGGGAATGAAAAACTGTTTTTT.

This clonotype was seen a handful of times. The rearrangement links TRBV19 to TRBJ1-4; TRBD1 aligns across 7 bases. V was clipped by 4 bases and J by 7 bases; unmatched bases: 9. Per germline, CDR1 LNHDA and CDR2 SQIVND (reference sequence). The CDR3 extends over 15 amino acids. DNA for the CDR3: TGTGCCAGTAGTAATCCGTACAGGGGTGGTGAAAAACTGTTTTTT. Protein sequence: CASSNPYRGGEKLFF.

This clonotype was found a few times. The chain couples TRBV5-6 to TRBJ1-1; maybe TRBD1 (5 bases). Trimming pared 0 bases from V and 1 base from J, leaving 10 bases between. This CDR3 comprises 15 residues. Looked up from germline, CDR1 is SGHDT and CDR2 is YYEEEE. The CDR3 reads CASSLAPTGNTEAFF. The DNA of the CDR3 is TGTGCCAGCAGCTTGGCCCCCACAGGGAACACTGAAGCTTTCTTT.

The genes are TRBV20-1 and TRBJ1-1, with TRBD1 identical over 8 bases. V lost 6 bases, J lost 3 bases, and 15 bases stayed unmatched. Germline V CDR1 and CDR2: DFQATT, SNEGSKA (reference sequence). The CDR3 has 16 amino acids. The CDR3 DNA sequence: TGCAGTGCCCCATCCCGGGACAGGCGAGCCTACACTGAAGCTTTCTTT. Translation gives CSAPSRDRRAYTEAFF.

CDR3 bases: TGTGCCAGTATCAGCGGGACAGCTAATCAGCCCCAGCATTTT. Translation gives CASISGTANQPQHF. V usage is TRBV19 and J usage is TRBJ1-5, with TRBD1 matching 7 bases. This CDR3 region has 14 residues. Germline CDR1 and CDR2: LNHDA and SQIVND (reference sequence). V dropped 7 bases and J dropped 4; count of bases not matched to a gene: 7.

This clonotype appeared once. The rearrangement links TRBV7-2 to TRBJ2-7, with unresolved D. This CDR3 is 14 amino acids long. CDR1 is SGHTA and CDR2 is FQGNSA in the germline V gene. Trimming shortened V by 6 bases and J by 5 bases, and 17 bases separated the two germline ends. In DNA form, the CDR3 reads TGTGCCAGCAGGGGGAAACCTCTTTGGGACGAGCAGTACTTC. Protein sequence: CASRGKPLWDEQYF.

There are a few counts of this clonotype. The chain has TRBV12-3 or TRBV12-4 and TRBJ1-2; D perhaps matches TRBD1 (6 bases). This CDR3 region has 17 residues. Trimming removed 4 bases at V and 1 base at J, with 19 bases between. The CDR3 reads CASSSLTQGVFNYGYTF. CDR3 nucleotides: TGTGCCAGCAGTTCGTTAACACAGGGCGTATTTAACTATGGCTACACCTTC.

This clonotype occurred a few times. V and J are TRBV9 and TRBJ1-2; TRBD1 is a possible D gene (5 bases). This CDR3 comprises 14 residues. Germline loops: CDR1 SGDLS, CDR2 YYNGEE. V gave up 5 bases and J gave up 1 base, with 12 bases separating them. CDR3 coding DNA: TGTGCCAGCAGTTTAATGCAGGGTAACTATGGCTACACCTTC. Translation gives CASSLMQGNYGYTF.

This clonotype was counted a few times. The genes are TRBV19 and TRBJ1-1; a possible D gene is TRBD1 (6 bases). In germline, CDR1 is LNHDA, CDR2 SQIVND (reference sequence). The CDR3 totals 14 residues. The ends were cut back, 9 bases at V and 5 bases at J, with 19 bases in the middle. CDR3 sequence (DNA): TGTGCCAGCCACGAGGGGGTCCTGGAGACTGAAGCTTTCTTT. Amino acids: CASHEGVLETEAFF.

This clonotype was seen repeatedly, ten times or more. This chain connects TRBV10-3 to TRBJ2-7; 12 bases map to TRBD2. V gave up 6 bases and J gave up 4 bases; unmatched junction bases: 10. There are 16 residues in the CDR3. Per germline, CDR1 ENHRY and CDR2 SYGVKD. DNA of the CDR3: TGTGCCATCAGCCCCAGACTAGCGGGAGATCAATACGAGCAGTACTTC. The encoded protein is CAISPRLAGDQYEQYF.

As for this clonotype: No conserved phenylalanine or tryptophan is present at the end of the CDR3, so a read error is the likely explanation. The chain links TRBV4-1 to TRBJ2-7; D not resolved. Trimming shortened V by 0 bases and J by 9 bases, and 12 bases separated the two germline ends. Germline V gene lookup returns CDR1 MGHRA and CDR2 YSYEKL. This CDR3 is 13 amino acids long. CDR3 nucleotides: TGCGCCAGCAGCCAAGATGCCGGGTCGGGGCAGTACTCC. Amino acid sequence: CASSQDAGSGQYS.

On this clonotype itself: This may come from a read error, since a much larger clone is one base off. The chain has TRBV6-5 and TRBJ1-2, with 7 bases matching TRBD1. Germline CDR1 and CDR2: MNHEY and SVGAGI. This CDR3 spans 14 amino acids. V was clipped by 6 bases and J by 11 bases; unmatched bases: 15. Here the CDR3 DNA reads TGTGCCAGCAGCGTACCCGGGACAGACTTGGGGTACACCTTC. It specifies CASSVPGTDLGYTF.

The rearrangement joins TRBV29-1 to TRBJ2-1; no firm D call. CDR1 SQVTM and CDR2 ANQGSEA come from the germline V gene. There are 13 residues in the CDR3. Between the trimmed V and J ends, which lost 7 bases and 10 bases, there was a span of 20 bases. CDR3 sequence (DNA): TGCAGCGGGGCGGAGTACCTTGATTCGGAGCAGTTCTTC. It specifies CSGAEYLDSEQFF.

This clonotype has just a few counts. The junction departs from germline at one end; a sequencing error may be responsible. The rearrangement links TRBV20-1 to TRBJ2-7, with TRBD2 matching 13 bases. Germline CDR1 reads DFQATT; CDR2 reads SNEGSKA (reference sequence). The CDR3 extends over 13 amino acids. Here the CDR3 reads CSAHGGLAGSMDF. The CDR3 nucleotides read TGCAGTGCTCACGGGGGACTAGCGGGATCCATGGACTTC.

The V call is TRBV29-1, the J call TRBJ1-2; 11 bases map to TRBD1. Germline CDR1 and CDR2: SQVTM and ANQGSEA. This CDR3 is 14 amino acids long. V dropped 6 bases and J dropped 6; count of bases not matched to a gene: 9. The CDR3 loop is CSVILGTGGDGYTF. CDR3 DNA sequence: TGCAGCGTAATCCTCGGGACAGGGGGTGATGGCTACACCTTC.

This clonotype was counted between two and nine times. The chain links TRBV29-1 to TRBJ2-5; TRBD1 or TRBD2 may be the D gene (5 bases each). Germline V gene sequence: CDR1 SQVTM, CDR2 ANQGSEA. The V end was cut by 5 bases, the J end by 1 base, with 14 bases between. The CDR3 has 14 residues. This chain's CDR3 is CSVFLRGAQETQYF. The DNA for the CDR3 is TGCAGCGTTTTCCTCCGAGGGGCCCAAGAGACCCAGTACTTC. Full variable domain (missing parts from reference TRBV29-1 and TRBJ2-5): SAVISQKPSRDICQRGTSLTIQCQVDSQVTMMFWYRQQPGQSLTLIATANQGSEATYESGFVIDKFPISRPNLTFSTLTVSNMSPEDSSIYLCSVFLRGAQETQYFGPGTRLLVL.

This clonotype showed up many times. The chain has TRBV10-3 and TRBJ2-7; D unresolved. Germline V CDR1 and CDR2: ENHRY, SYGVKD. The CDR3 is 13 residues long. Trimming shortened V by 0 bases and J by 5 bases, and 8 bases separated the two germline ends. CDR3 bases: TGTGCCATCAGTGAGTCAGCATCCCACGAGCAGTACTTC. Translation gives CAISESASHEQYF.